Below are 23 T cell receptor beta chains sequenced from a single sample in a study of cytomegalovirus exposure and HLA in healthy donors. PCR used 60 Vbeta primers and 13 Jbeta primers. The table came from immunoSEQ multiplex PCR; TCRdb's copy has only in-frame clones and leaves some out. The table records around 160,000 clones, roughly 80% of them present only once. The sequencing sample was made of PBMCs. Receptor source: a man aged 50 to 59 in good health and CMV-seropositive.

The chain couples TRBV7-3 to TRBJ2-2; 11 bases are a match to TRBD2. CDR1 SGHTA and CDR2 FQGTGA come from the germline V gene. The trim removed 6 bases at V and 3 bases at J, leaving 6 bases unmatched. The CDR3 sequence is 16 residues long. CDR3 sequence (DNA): TGTGCCAGCAGAAGGCTAGCGGGGGGACACACCGGGGAGCTGTTTTTT. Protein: CASRRLAGGHTGELFF.

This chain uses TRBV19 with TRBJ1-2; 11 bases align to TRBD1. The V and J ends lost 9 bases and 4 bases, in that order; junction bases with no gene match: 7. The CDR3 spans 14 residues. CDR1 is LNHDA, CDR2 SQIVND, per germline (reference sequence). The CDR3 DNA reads TGTGCCAGCGGGGACAGGGGGGATGGCTATGGCTACACCTTC. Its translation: CASGDRGDGYGYTF. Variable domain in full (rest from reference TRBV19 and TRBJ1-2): DGGITQSPKYLFRKEGQNVTLSCEQNLNHDAMYWYRQDPGQGLRLIYYSQIVNDFQKGDIAEGYSVSREKKESFPLTVTSAQKNPTAFYLCASGDRGDGYGYTFGSGTRLTVV.

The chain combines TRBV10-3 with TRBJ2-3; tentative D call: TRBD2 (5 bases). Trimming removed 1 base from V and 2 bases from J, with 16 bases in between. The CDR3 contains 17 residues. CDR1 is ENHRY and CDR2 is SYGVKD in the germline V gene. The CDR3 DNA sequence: TGTGCCATCAGTGAGTTACTAGGTATTAACCCCACAGATACGCAGTATTTT. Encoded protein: CAISELLGINPTDTQYF.

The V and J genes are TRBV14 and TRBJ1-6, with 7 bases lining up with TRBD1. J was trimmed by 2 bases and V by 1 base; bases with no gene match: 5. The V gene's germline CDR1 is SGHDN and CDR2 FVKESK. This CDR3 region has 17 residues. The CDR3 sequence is CASSQVRQGTYNSPLHF. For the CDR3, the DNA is TGTGCCAGCAGCCAAGTCCGACAGGGTACCTATAATTCACCCCTCCACTTT.

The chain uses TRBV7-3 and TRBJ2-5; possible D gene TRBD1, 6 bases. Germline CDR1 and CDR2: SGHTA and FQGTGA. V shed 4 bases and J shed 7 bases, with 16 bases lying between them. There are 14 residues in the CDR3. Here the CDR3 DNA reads TGTGCCAGCAGCTACGACAGGCCCTGTTGGACCCAGTACTTC. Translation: CASSYDRPCWTQYF.

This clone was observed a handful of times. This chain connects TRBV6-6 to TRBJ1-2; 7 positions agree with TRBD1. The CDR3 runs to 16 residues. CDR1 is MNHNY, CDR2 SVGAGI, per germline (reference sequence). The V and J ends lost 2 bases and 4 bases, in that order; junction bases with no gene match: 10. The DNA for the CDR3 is TGTGCCAGCAGTTACCTCCCCAGGGGGGATTCCTATGGCTACACCTTC. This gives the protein CASSYLPRGDSYGYTF.

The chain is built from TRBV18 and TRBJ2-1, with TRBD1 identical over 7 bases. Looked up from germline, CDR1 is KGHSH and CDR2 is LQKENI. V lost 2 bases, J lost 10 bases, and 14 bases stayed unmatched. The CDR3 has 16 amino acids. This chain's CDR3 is CASSPGDRAARREQFF. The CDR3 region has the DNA TGTGCCAGCTCACCAGGCGACAGGGCGGCACGGAGGGAGCAGTTCTTC.

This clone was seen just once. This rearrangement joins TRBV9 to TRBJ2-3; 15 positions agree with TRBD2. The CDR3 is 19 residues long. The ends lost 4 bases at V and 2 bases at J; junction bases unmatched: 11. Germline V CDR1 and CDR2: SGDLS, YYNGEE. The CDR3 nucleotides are TGTGCCAGCAGCCTTTCCTGGACTAGCGGGGGGGGTTACACAGATACGCAGTATTTT. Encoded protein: CASSLSWTSGGGYTDTQYF.

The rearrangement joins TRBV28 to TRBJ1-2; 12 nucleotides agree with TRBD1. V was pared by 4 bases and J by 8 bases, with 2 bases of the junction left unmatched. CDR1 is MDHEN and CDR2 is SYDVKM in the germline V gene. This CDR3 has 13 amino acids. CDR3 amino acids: CASSSGTGGGYTF. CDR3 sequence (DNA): TGTGCCAGCAGTTCCGGGACAGGGGGCGGCTACACCTTC.

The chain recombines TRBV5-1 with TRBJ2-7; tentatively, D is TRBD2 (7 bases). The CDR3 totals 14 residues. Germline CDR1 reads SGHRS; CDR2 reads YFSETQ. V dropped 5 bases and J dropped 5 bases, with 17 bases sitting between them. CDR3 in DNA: TGCGCCAGCAGTGGGAGGGGGGATTGGGACGAGCAGTACTTC. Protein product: CASSGRGDWDEQYF.

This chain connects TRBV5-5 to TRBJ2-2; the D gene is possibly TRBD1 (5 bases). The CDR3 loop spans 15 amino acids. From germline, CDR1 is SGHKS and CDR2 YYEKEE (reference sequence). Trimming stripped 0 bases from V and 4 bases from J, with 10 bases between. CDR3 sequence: CASSLARTSTGELFF. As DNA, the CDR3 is TGTGCCAGCAGCTTGGCCCGGACAAGCACCGGGGAGCTGTTTTTT.

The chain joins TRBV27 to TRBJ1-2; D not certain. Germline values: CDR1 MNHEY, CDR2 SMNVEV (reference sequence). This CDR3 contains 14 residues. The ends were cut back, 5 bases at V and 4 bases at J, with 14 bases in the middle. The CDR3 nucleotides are TGTGCCAGCAGTGTAAATCCAGCGGGCTATGGCTACACCTTC. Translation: CASSVNPAGYGYTF.

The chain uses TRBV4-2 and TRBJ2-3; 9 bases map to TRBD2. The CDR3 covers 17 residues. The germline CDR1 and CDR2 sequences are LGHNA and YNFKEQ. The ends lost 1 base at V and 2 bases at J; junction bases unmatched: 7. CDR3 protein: CASSQVLGGGDTDTQYF. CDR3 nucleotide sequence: TGTGCCAGCAGCCAAGTTCTTGGCGGGGGGGACACAGATACGCAGTATTTT.

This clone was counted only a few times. CDR3 DNA: TGTGCCAGCCGGACAGGGACTGGAAACACCATATATTTT. Protein: CASRTGTGNTIYF. The rearrangement links TRBV19 to TRBJ1-3, with 8 bases aligning to TRBD1. Trimming cost V 9 bases and J 2 bases; bases outside gene matches: 3. The CDR3 runs 13 residues. Germline V lookup: CDR1 LNHDA, CDR2 SQIVND (reference sequence).

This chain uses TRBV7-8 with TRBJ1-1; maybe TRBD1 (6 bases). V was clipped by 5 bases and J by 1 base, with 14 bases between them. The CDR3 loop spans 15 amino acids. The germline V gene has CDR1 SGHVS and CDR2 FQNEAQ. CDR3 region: CASSNHRAGNTEAFF. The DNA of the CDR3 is TGTGCCAGCAGCAACCACAGGGCAGGGAACACTGAAGCTTTCTTT.

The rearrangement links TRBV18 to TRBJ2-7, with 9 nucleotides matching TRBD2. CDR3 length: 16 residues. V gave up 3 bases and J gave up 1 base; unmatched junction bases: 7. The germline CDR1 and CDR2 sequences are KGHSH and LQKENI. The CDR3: CASSPMRLAGSYEQYF. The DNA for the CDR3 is TGTGCCAGCTCACCCATGAGGCTAGCGGGGTCCTACGAGCAGTACTTC. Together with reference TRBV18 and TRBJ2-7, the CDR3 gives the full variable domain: NAGVMQNPRHLVRRRGQEARLRCSPMKGHSHVYWYRQLPEEGLKFMVYLQKENIIDESGMPKERFSAEFPKEGPSILRIQQVVRGDSAAYFCASSPMRLAGSYEQYFGPGTRLTVT.

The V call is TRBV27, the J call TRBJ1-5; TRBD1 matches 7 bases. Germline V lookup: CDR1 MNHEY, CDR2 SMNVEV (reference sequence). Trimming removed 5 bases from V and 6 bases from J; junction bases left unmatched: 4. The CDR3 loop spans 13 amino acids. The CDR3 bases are TGTGCCAGCAGTCATACAGGGGTTCAGCCCCAGCATTTT. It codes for CASSHTGVQPQHF.

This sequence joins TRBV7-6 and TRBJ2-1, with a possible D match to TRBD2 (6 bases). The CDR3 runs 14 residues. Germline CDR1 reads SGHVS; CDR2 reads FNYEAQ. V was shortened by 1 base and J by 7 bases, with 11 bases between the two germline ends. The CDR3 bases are TGTGCCAGCAGCTTAGGCGGGGTTCAAAATGAGCAGTTCTTC. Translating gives CASSLGGVQNEQFF.

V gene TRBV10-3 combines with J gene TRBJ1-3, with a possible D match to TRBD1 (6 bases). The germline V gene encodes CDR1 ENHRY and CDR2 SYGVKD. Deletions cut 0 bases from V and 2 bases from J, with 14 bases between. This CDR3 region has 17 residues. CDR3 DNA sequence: TGTGCCATCAGTGAGTCCCTCGACAGGCGAACTGGAAACACCATATATTTT. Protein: CAISESLDRRTGNTIYF.

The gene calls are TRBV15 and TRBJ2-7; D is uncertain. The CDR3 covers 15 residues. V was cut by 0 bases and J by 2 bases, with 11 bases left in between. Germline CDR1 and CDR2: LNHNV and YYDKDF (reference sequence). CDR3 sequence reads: CATSRDLGRTYEQYF. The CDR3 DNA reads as TGTGCCACCAGCAGAGATCTGGGCAGAACCTACGAGCAGTACTTC. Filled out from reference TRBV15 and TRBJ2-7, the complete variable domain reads DAMVIQNPRYQVTQFGKPVTLSCSQTLNHNVMYWYQQKSSQAPKLLFHYYDKDFNNEADTPDNFQSRRPNTSFCFLDIRSPGLGDTAMYLCATSRDLGRTYEQYFGPGTRLTVT.

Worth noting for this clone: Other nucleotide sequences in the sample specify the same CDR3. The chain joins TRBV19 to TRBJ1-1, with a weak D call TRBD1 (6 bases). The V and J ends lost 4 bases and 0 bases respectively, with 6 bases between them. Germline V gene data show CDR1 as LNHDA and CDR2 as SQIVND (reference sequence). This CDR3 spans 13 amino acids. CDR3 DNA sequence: TGTGCCAGTAGTACAGGGGTGAACACTGAAGCTTTCTTT. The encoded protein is CASSTGVNTEAFF.

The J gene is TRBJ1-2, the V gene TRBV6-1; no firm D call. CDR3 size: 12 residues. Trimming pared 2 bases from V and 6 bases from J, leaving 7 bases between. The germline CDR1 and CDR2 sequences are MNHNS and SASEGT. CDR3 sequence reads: CASSERRHGYTF. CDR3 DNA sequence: TGTGCCAGCAGTGAAAGGAGGCATGGCTACACCTTC.

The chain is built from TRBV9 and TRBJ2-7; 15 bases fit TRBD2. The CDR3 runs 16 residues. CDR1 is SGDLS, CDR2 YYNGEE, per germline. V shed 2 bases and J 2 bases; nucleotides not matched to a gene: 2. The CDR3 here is CASSVGTSGGTYEQYF. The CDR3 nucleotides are TGTGCCAGCAGCGTTGGGACTAGCGGGGGGACCTACGAGCAGTACTTC.